These T cell receptor beta chains were read from a single sample in a study of T cell responses to AZD1222 COVID-19 vaccine. Using immunoSEQ multiplex PCR, the repertoire was profiled, and TCRdb retains in-frame clones only, with some absent. Here the sample spans approximately 130,000 clones, roughly 90% being singletons. The input for sequencing was peripheral blood, taken 28 days after the second AZD1222 dose. Every receptor here comes from an adult who received the AZD1222 COVID-19 vaccine. Both conserved end residues are part of each CDR3. The order of the fields is V gene, J gene, clone size, D gene, CDR3 DNA, CDR3 protein. The D gene is left open where the match is weak. Rows may omit the clone size; those that give it use once, few, many or a size class.

>TRBV11-3|TRBJ2-5|.|.
TGTGCCAGCAGCTTACAGGGGCAAGAGACCCAGTACTTC
CASSLQGQETQYF
>TRBV2|TRBJ1-4|.|TRBD1
TGTGCCAGCAGTCGAGACGGACAGGGGGGTGAAAAACTGTTTTTT
CASSRDGQGGEKLFF
>TRBV5-1|TRBJ1-5|once|.
TGCGCCAGCAGCTTGGATCCGGACCCCCTACAGCCCCAGCATTTT
CASSLDPDPLQPQHF
>TRBV11-2|TRBJ1-2|.|.
TGTGCCAGCAGCTTAGATCCCGCAGCTAACTATGGCTACACCTTC
CASSLDPAANYGYTF
>TRBV5-8|TRBJ1-2|.|.
TGTGCCAGCAGCTTGGGGTTGGACTATGGCTACACCTTC
CASSLGLDYGYTF
>TRBV6-5|TRBJ1-3|once|.
TGTGCCAGCAGTTACAGTAGCCGTGGAAACACCATATATTTT
CASSYSSRGNTIYF
>TRBV27|TRBJ1-3|.|.
TGTGCCAGCAGTCCGACGACAGACGCCTCTGGAAACACCATATATTTT
CASSPTTDASGNTIYF
>TRBV15|TRBJ2-7|.|.
TGTGCCACCAGCAGAATGATCTCCTACGAGCAGTACTTC
CATSRMISYEQYF
>TRBV18|TRBJ1-2|few|.
TGTGCCAGCTCACCCCGGGACGCATCTTTGAGGGGCTACACCTTC
CASSPRDASLRGYTF
>TRBV7-2|TRBJ1-1|.|.
TGTGCCAGCAGCTTAGCGGGGAGTTCTGAAGCTTTCTTT
CASSLAGSSEAFF
>TRBV28|TRBJ1-1|.|.
TGTGCCAGCAGCCTTGTCGCCGGCGCTGAAGCTTTCTTT
CASSLVAGAEAFF
>TRBV4-3|TRBJ2-1|.|.
TGCGCCAGCAGCCAAGATCCCAGCCGCCCTCCCTACAATGAGCAGTTCTTC
CASSQDPSRPPYNEQFF
>TRBV3-1/TRBV3-2|TRBJ1-1|.|.
TGTGCCAGCAGCCAAGACCAGGGTACGTACACTGAAGCTTTCTTT
CASSQDQGTYTEAFF
>TRBV6-5|TRBJ2-3|.|TRBD2
TGTGCCAGCAGGGGAGGGCCCCCAGATACGCAGTATTTT
CASRGGPPDTQYF
>TRBV4-1|TRBJ2-3|.|TRBD1
TGCGCCAGCAGCCTCCAGAGGGGTAGGGGGACAGGGGCAGATACGCAGTATTTT
CASSLQRGRGTGADTQYF
>TRBV5-1|TRBJ2-1|.|TRBD2
TGCGCCAGCAGCTTCCCACTAGCGGGACGCCCCAATGAGCAGTTCTTC
CASSFPLAGRPNEQFF
>TRBV27|TRBJ2-5|.|.
TGTGCCAGCAGTCGGACGGATCAAGAGACCCAGTACTTC
CASSRTDQETQYF
>TRBV2|TRBJ1-2|.|TRBD1
TGTGCCAGCACAGGGACAGGGAAAGGCTACACCTTC
CASTGTGKGYTF
>TRBV30|TRBJ2-2|.|.
TGTGCCTGGAGTCTTAACCCACGGGTCGGGGAGCTGTTTTTT
CAWSLNPRVGELFF
>TRBV24-1|TRBJ2-6|.|.
TGTGCCACCAGTGATAATACAGGGACGACTGGGGCCAACGTCCTGACTTTC
CATSDNTGTTGANVLTF
>TRBV7-8|TRBJ2-2|once|.
TGTGCCAGCAGCTTAGAACCGACGACGGGCGGGGAGCTGTTTTTT
CASSLEPTTGGELFF
>TRBV19|TRBJ2-1|.|.
TGTGCCAGTAGTATAGGTACACTAACATCCTACAATGAGCAGTTCTTC
CASSIGTLTSYNEQFF
>TRBV25-1|TRBJ1-1|.|.
TGTGCCAGCAGATCAGGCCCTGAAGCTTTCTTT
CASRSGPEAFF
>TRBV6-2/TRBV6-3|TRBJ2-5|.|.
TGTGCCAGCAGTTTCCGCCCGACGGGGTCCCAGTACTTC
CASSFRPTGSQYF